This TCR beta chain was documented in a study of spatial heterogeneity in lung cancer. Background on the study: Sequencing consistently turned up more beta-chain sequences than alpha-chain sequences.

V lost 10 bases and J lost 7; bases outside the gene matches: 7. CDR1 is SNHLY and CDR2 is FYNNEI in the germline V gene. The CDR3 extends over 12 amino acids. Sample time point: sample taken at primary tumor resection. TCRs were sequenced from unsorted whole RNA of tumor, nontumor lung or PBMC. Donors were over 70 untreated early-stage non-small cell lung cancer patients. MiXCR, applied by TCRdb to the 5' RACE reads, yields one record per CDR3 protein. The data hold some 100,000 distinct CDR3 sequences, with approximately 8.5% observed a single time. Material: PBMCs, obtained at surgery. The receptor was derived from a male donor with early-stage non-small cell lung cancer. The V gene is TRBV2, the J gene TRBJ2-7; 10 nucleotides agree with TRBD2. Here the CDR3 reads CATKAGGQEQYF. Written as DNA, the CDR3 is TGTGCCACCAAAGCGGGGGGGCAGGAGCAGTACTTC.